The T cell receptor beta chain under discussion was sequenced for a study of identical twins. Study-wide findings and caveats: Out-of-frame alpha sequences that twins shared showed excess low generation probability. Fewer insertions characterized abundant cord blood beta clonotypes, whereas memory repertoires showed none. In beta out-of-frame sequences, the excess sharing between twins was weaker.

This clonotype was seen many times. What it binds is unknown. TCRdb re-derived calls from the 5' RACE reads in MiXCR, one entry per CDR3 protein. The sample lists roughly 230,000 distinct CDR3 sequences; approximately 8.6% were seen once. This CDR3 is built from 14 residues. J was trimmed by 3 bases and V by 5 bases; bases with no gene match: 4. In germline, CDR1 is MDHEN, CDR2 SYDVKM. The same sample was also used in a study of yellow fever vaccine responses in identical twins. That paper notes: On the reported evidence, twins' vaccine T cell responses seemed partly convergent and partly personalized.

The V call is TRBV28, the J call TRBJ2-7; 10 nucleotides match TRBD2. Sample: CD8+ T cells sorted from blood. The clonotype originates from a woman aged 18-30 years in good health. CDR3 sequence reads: CASSASGGYYEQYF. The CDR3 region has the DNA TGTGCCAGCAGTGCTAGCGGGGGCTACTACGAGCAGTACTTC.